The 10 T cell receptor beta chains below all came from one sample that was sequenced in a study of OX40 agonist ivuxolimab in advanced cancers. Clones were read by immunoSEQ multiplex PCR, and TCRdb kept only the in-frame ones, dropping some. The sample includes about 45,000 clones, roughly 86% of them seen just once. This material consisted of CD4+ or CD8+ T cells sorted from blood, taken in a trial of the OX40 agonist ivuxolimab. Receptor source: an adult with an advanced solid tumor such as melanoma, head and neck, liver or kidney cancer.

The chain links TRBV10-1 to TRBJ2-5; D is undetermined. This CDR3 is built from 14 residues. Between the trimmed V and J ends, which lost 4 bases and 5 bases, there was a span of 14 bases. CDR1 and CDR2 (germline): WNHNN, SYGVQD (reference sequence). CDR3: CASSVDSSAETQYF. CDR3 bases: TGCGCCAGCAGTGTTGACTCGAGCGCTGAGACCCAGTACTTC.

This rearrangement joins TRBV4-1 to TRBJ1-2; 7 bases line up with TRBD1. The CDR3 loop spans 15 amino acids. With V trimmed by 1 base and J by 6 bases, 8 bases remained unmatched. Germline values: CDR1 MGHRA, CDR2 YSYEKL. In DNA, the CDR3 is TGCGCCAGCAGCCAAGGGGTGACAGGGAGAAATGGCTACACCTTC. Amino acid sequence: CASSQGVTGRNGYTF.

CDR3 nucleotide sequence: TGTGCCAGCAGTTACGAGGCCGGAAACTATGGCTACACCTTC. It encodes CASSYEAGNYGYTF. The rearrangement uses TRBV6-5 and TRBJ1-2; D is unclear. Trimming cost V 2 bases and J 2 bases, with 9 bases left between them. CDR1 is MNHEY and CDR2 is SVGAGI in the germline V gene. There are 14 residues in the CDR3.

The chain couples TRBV19 to TRBJ1-5; the D is unclear. The CDR3 is made up of 14 amino acids. Germline CDR1 is LNHDA and CDR2 is SQIVND (reference sequence). V gave up 2 bases and J gave up 11 bases, with 16 bases separating them. Here the CDR3 reads CASSISGRQSAQHF. CDR3 in DNA: TGTGCCAGTAGTATATCGGGCAGACAATCAGCCCAGCATTTT.

Only one count was recorded for this clone. The genes are TRBV13 and TRBJ2-1; D perhaps matches TRBD2 (5 bases). Trimming cost V 5 bases and J 3 bases, with 17 bases left between them. Germline V gene data show CDR1 as PRHDT and CDR2 as FYEKMQ (reference sequence). This CDR3 comprises 16 residues. This chain's CDR3 is CASSQLRVGSYNEQFF. The CDR3 nucleotides are TGTGCCAGCAGCCAGCTGAGGGTCGGCAGCTACAATGAGCAGTTCTTC.

The rearrangement links TRBV11-2 to TRBJ2-1, with TRBD1 matching 9 bases. V lost 5 bases and J lost 10; bases outside the gene matches: 12. The CDR3 runs to 15 residues. Germline assignment: CDR1 SGHAT and CDR2 FQNNGV. CDR3 loop: CASSRGTGSVDEQFF. As DNA, the CDR3 is TGTGCCAGCAGCCGCGGGACAGGGTCAGTAGACGAGCAGTTCTTC.

Regarding this clone: The junction shows a germline mismatch at one end, possibly a read error. The chain has TRBV5-3 and TRBJ1-1; 8 bases map to TRBD1. TRBV5-3 is treated as an ORF (open reading frame) with a function not yet certain. The CDR3 spans 13 residues. The CDR3 loop is CASSSSGTGEAFF. In DNA form, the CDR3 reads TGTGCCAGCAGCTCATCTGGGACAGGTGAAGCTTTCTTT.

J is TRBJ1-2 and V is TRBV7-2; a weak D match, TRBD1 (5 bases). The V and J ends lost 1 base and 2 bases respectively, with 11 bases between them. Germline V lookup: CDR1 SGHTA, CDR2 FQGNSA. This CDR3 is built from 15 residues. The CDR3 nucleotides read TGTGCCAGCAGCTTAGATATTAGACAGAACTATGGCTACACCTTC. Protein sequence: CASSLDIRQNYGYTF. The whole variable domain, filled in from reference TRBV7-2 and TRBJ1-2, reads GAGVSQSPSNKVTEKGKDVELRCDPISGHTALYWYRQSLGQGLEFLIYFQGNSAPDKSGLPSDRFSAERTGGSVSTLTIQRTQQEDSAVYLCASSLDIRQNYGYTFGSGTRLTVV.

This chain connects TRBV9 to TRBJ2-1, with D tentatively TRBD2 (6 bases). Looked up from germline, CDR1 is SGDLS and CDR2 is YYNGEE. There are 15 residues in the CDR3. V lost 1 base and J lost 4, with 12 bases in between. This chain's CDR3 is CASSVWGEYYNEQFF. CDR3 nucleotides: TGTGCCAGCAGCGTATGGGGGGAGTATTACAATGAGCAGTTCTTC.

This chain connects TRBV14 to TRBJ2-3, with D hard to call. This CDR3 region has 12 residues. Trimming cost V 7 bases and J 2 bases, with 7 bases left between them. Germline CDR1 SGHDN, CDR2 FVKESK. DNA for the CDR3: TGTGCCAGCAACCAGTACACAGATACGCAGTATTTT. Translated, it gives CASNQYTDTQYF.